The table lists the clone carrying this T cell receptor beta chain with a few counts. Its specificity is not known. This entry comes from a study of T cells in Graves' hyperthyroidism and ophthalmopathy. On the study more broadly: Peripheral blood was obtained at initial diagnosis, preceding any treatment. Points from the study as a whole: Progression to ophthalmopathy was predicted a median of roughly seven months early.

The V segment lost 8 bases and the J segment 6 bases; nucleotides outside the gene matches: 2. The CDR3 sequence is 12 residues long. Germline assignment: CDR1 MGHDK and CDR2 SYGVNS. Researchers took RNA transcripts and amplified the TCR beta CDR3 regions from them. RT-PCR in the first round (using the HTBI primer set) targeted the TCR CDR3. TCRdb passed the multiplex PCR reads through MiXCR, listing each CDR3 protein once. The sample lists hundreds of thousands of distinct CDR3 sequences; roughly 25% were seen once. This chain uses TRBV25-1 with TRBJ1-2, with 11 bases matching TRBD1. The clonotype comes from a man aged 45-60 years with Graves' hyperthyroidism. Material for sequencing was blood. As DNA, the CDR3 is TGTGCCAGCGGGGACAGGGGGAATGGCTACACCTTC. Its translation is CASGDRGNGYTF.